A single T cell receptor (beta chain) is shown here with its context. Its antigen remains unidentified. TCRdb analysed the reads with MiXCR anew, one entry per CDR3 protein. Of fewer than 550,000 distinct CDR3 sequences listed, approximately 31% are singletons. This sample was taken from a study of T cell repertoires in cytomegalovirus infection. General study findings and limits: HLA-C-restricted TCR beta clonotypes specific for CMV led the ex vivo response.

Germline CDR1 is MNHNS and CDR2 is SASEGT. The CDR3 is 13 amino acids. Trimming shortened V by 11 bases and J by 0 bases, and 13 bases separated the two germline ends. The V and J genes are TRBV6-1 and TRBJ2-5; tentative D call: TRBD2 (6 bases). The sequence came from a human donor in good health (CMV status not recorded). Some clones in this sample may be carry-over from other donors' samples. The sample comprised PBMCs. This CDR3 is CAHGGLYQETQYF. The CDR3 DNA sequence: TGTGCCCACGGAGGGCTGTACCAAGAGACCCAGTACTTC.